This T cell receptor beta chain stems from a study of long-term antiretroviral therapy in people with HIV. The V segment lost 4 bases and the J segment 5 bases; nucleotides outside the gene matches: 7. Germline-derived CDR1 and CDR2 are MNHEY and SMNVEV (reference sequence). The length of the CDR3 is 15 residues. Samples were assayed with immunoSEQ v3.0 at survey level. Here immunoSEQ multiplex PCR was the method, and the copy in TCRdb shows in-frame clones only, minus some. Here the sample spans around 19,000 clones, less than 95% being singletons. The V and J genes are TRBV27 and TRBJ2-5; TRBD1 aligns across 10 bases. This specimen was unsorted PBMCs, taken about 4.1 years before starting antiretroviral therapy. The source of this sequence is a woman in her thirties with HIV. As DNA, the CDR3 is TGTGCCAGCAGTTCCGGACAGGGGGACACGGAGACCCAGTACTTC. It specifies CASSSGQGDTETQYF.